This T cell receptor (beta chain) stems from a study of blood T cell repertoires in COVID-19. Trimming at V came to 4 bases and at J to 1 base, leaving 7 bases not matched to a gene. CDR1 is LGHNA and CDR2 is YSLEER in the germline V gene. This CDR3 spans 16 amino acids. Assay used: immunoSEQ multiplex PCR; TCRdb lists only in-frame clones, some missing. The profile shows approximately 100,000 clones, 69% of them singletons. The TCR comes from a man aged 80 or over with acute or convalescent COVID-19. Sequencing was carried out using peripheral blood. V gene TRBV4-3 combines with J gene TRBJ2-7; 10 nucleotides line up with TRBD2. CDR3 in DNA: TGCGCCAGCAGCCGCGGACTAGCGGTCGCGTCCTACGAGCAGTACTTC. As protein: CASSRGLAVASYEQYF.